One and the same sample provided the 9 T cell receptor beta chains below, sequenced in a study of T-cell reconstitution after alpha-beta-depleted transplantation in children. The authors prepared the TCRbeta library with unique molecular identifiers. TCRdb re-analysed the PCR reads in MiXCR, keeping a single row per CDR3 protein. The table records about 260,000 distinct CDR3 sequences, around 10% of them present only once. The specimen was peripheral blood, collected 180 days after TCRalphabeta/CD19-depleted stem cell transplant. These TCRs come from a male patient aged 2 to 9 who had a stem cell transplant for chronic granulomatous disease, so the T cells may come from the graft donor.

This clonotype was seen at least ten times. The chain is built from TRBV20-1 and TRBJ2-7, with D perhaps matching TRBD1 (6 bases). Germline-derived CDR1 and CDR2 are DFQATT and SNEGSKA (reference sequence). This CDR3 has 13 amino acids. With 7 bases removed from V and 4 bases from J, the gap between germline ends came to 17 bases. CDR3 amino acids: CSVSTGTPYEQYF. As DNA, the CDR3 is TGCAGTGTTTCCACTGGGACACCTTACGAGCAGTACTTC.

This clonotype came up a few times. The chain is built from TRBV18 and TRBJ1-1; D ambiguous. The germline V gene has CDR1 KGHSH and CDR2 LQKENI. The CDR3 spans 13 residues. Trimming took 3 bases from V and 5 from J, leaving 10 bases between them. CDR3 region: CASSPLGWTEAFF. The CDR3 DNA reads TGTGCCAGCTCACCTCTTGGGTGGACTGAAGCTTTCTTT.

The chain has TRBV11-2 and TRBJ2-7, with D perhaps matching TRBD2 (5 bases). Trimming pared 4 bases from V and 4 bases from J, leaving 17 bases between. CDR3 length equals 15 residues. Germline V gene data show CDR1 as SGHAT and CDR2 as FQNNGV. The CDR3 coding sequence is TGTGCCAGCAGCTACCACCAGCGGCAGGCTTACGAGCAGTACTTC. Translation: CASSYHQRQAYEQYF. The entire variable domain, with the rest obtained from reference TRBV11-2 and TRBJ2-7, is as follows: EAGVAQSPRYKIIEKRQSVAFWCNPISGHATLYWYQQILGQGPKLLIQFQNNGVVDDSQLPKDRFSAERLKGVDSTLKIQPAKLEDSAVYLCASSYHQRQAYEQYFGPGTRLTVT.

Many counts were recorded for this clonotype. The rearrangement links TRBV5-1 to TRBJ2-5; the match to TRBD1 covers 9 bases. The CDR3 totals 14 residues. V shed 6 bases, J shed 5 bases, and the junction held 8 bases outside the gene matches. Germline CDR1 reads SGHRS; CDR2 reads YFSETQ. CDR3 DNA sequence: TGCGCCAGCACACCACAGGGGGCTGGGGAGACCCAGTACTTC. It yields the protein CASTPQGAGETQYF.

In its sample, this clonotype was seen many times. This chain links TRBV9 with TRBJ2-3; TRBD2 matches 13 bases. From germline, CDR1 is SGDLS and CDR2 YYNGEE. The CDR3 covers 19 residues. Unmatched junction bases numbered 12, after V lost 4 bases and J lost 1 base. The CDR3 coding sequence is TGTGCCAGCAGCCGAACCGGGACTAGCGGGACCGCTCGCACAGATACGCAGTATTTT. Protein sequence: CASSRTGTSGTARTDTQYF. The complete variable domain, with remaining parts taken from reference TRBV9 and TRBJ2-3, reads DSGVTQTPKHLITATGQRVTLRCSPRSGDLSVYWYQQSLDQGLQFLIQYYNGEERAKGNILERFSAQQFPDLHSELNLSSLELGDSALYFCASSRTGTSGTARTDTQYFGPGTRLTVL.

This clonotype was recorded many times. The chain employs TRBV10-3 and TRBJ2-1; D possibly corresponds to TRBD1 (6 bases). This CDR3 has 19 residues. The V end lost 4 bases, the J end lost 3 bases, and 25 bases lay between the germline ends. Germline values: CDR1 ENHRY, CDR2 SYGVKD. The CDR3 DNA reads as TGTGCCATCAGTGGCGGCCGCAGGGGAGCCAAACTGAACTACAATGAGCAGTTCTTC. Its protein product is CAISGGRRGAKLNYNEQFF.

This clonotype showed up many times. The V call is TRBV29-1, the J call TRBJ2-3; 10 nucleotides match TRBD2. The V gene's germline CDR1 is SQVTM and CDR2 ANQGSEA. The CDR3 length is 15 residues. Trimming took 3 bases from V and 2 from J; bases not matched to a gene: 5. Here the CDR3 DNA reads TGCAGCGTTGAGGAGACTAGCGGGTACACAGATACGCAGTATTTT. The encoded protein is CSVEETSGYTDTQYF.

Details on this clonotype: This may stem from a read error, because a much larger clone lies one nucleotide away. The chain employs TRBV29-1 and TRBJ2-5; perhaps D is TRBD1 or TRBD2 (5 bases each). Germline-derived CDR1 and CDR2 are SQVTM and ANQGSEA. The V and J ends lost 2 bases and 7 bases respectively, with 23 bases between them. CDR3 length equals 16 residues. The CDR3: CSVEQGSRGRAGTQYF. The CDR3 coding sequence is TGCAGCGTTGAACAAGGTTCCCGGGGCAGGGCGGGGACCCAGTACTTC.

This clonotype was observed a handful of times. This CDR3 reads CASSVPGHGPGLAGPYEQYF. CDR3 DNA: TGTGCCAGCAGTGTTCCGGGACACGGCCCGGGACTAGCGGGACCCTACGAGCAGTACTTC. The V gene is TRBV2, the J gene TRBJ2-7, with 13 bases aligning to TRBD2. Germline V gene sequence: CDR1 SNHLY, CDR2 FYNNEI. There are 20 residues in the CDR3. V gave up 4 bases and J gave up 2 bases; unmatched junction bases: 17.